The 9 T cell receptor beta chains presented below share a single source sample, sequenced in a study of blood T cell repertoires in COVID-19. Here immunoSEQ multiplex PCR was the method, and the copy in TCRdb shows in-frame clones only, minus some. The table includes 340,000 or so clones, roughly 85% detected once. Source material: PBMCs or T cells enriched from blood (not recorded which). The source is a woman between 40 and 55 years old with acute COVID-19.

The rearrangement links TRBV28 to TRBJ1-1; D is ambiguous. Trimming removed 4 bases from V and 4 bases from J, with 16 bases in between. The CDR3 totals 15 residues. Germline CDR1 is MDHEN and CDR2 is SYDVKM. Here the CDR3 reads CASSSPGEVGTEAFF. DNA for the CDR3: TGTGCCAGCAGTTCCCCCGGGGAGGTTGGCACTGAAGCTTTCTTT.

The rearrangement uses TRBV7-2 and TRBJ1-4; TRBD1 matches at 8 bases. The germline V gene has CDR1 SGHTA and CDR2 FQGNSA. V was pared by 6 bases and J by 7 bases, with 10 bases of the junction left unmatched. CDR3 length equals 15 residues. DNA for the CDR3: TGTGCCAGCAGGAGGACAGGGACGCAGGGTGAAAAACTGTTTTTT. This translates into CASRRTGTQGEKLFF.

A single count supports this clone. This rearrangement joins TRBV18 to TRBJ1-2; D not resolved. V was trimmed by 3 bases and J by 7 bases, leaving 12 bases between them. This CDR3 comprises 13 residues. Germline V CDR1 and CDR2: KGHSH, LQKENI. The CDR3, as DNA: TGTGCCAGCTCACCCGGGCAGGAGGCTGGCTACACCTTC. It specifies CASSPGQEAGYTF.

The chain joins TRBV7-3 to TRBJ2-2; D is unclear. CDR1 and CDR2 (germline): SGHTA, FQGTGA. This CDR3 comprises 16 residues. V shed 1 base and J shed 0 bases, with 9 bases lying between them. The CDR3 region is CASSLKVQSNTGELFF. Here the CDR3 DNA reads TGTGCCAGCAGCTTAAAAGTACAATCGAACACCGGGGAGCTGTTTTTT.

The chain carries TRBV7-2 and TRBJ2-3; D possibly corresponds to TRBD2 (5 bases). Trimming removed 1 base at V and 3 bases at J, with 11 bases between. This CDR3 is built from 15 residues. Germline V gene lookup returns CDR1 SGHTA and CDR2 FQGNSA. As DNA, the CDR3 is TGTGCCAGCAGCTTAGGGCGTGGAGGTACAGATACGCAGTATTTT. Its translation: CASSLGRGGTDTQYF.

The chain links TRBV10-2 to TRBJ2-5; maybe TRBD2 (6 bases). Germline values: CDR1 WSHSY, CDR2 SAAADI. The CDR3 length is 17 residues. Deletions cut 3 bases from V and 0 bases from J, with 17 bases between. In DNA, the CDR3 is TGCGCCAGCAGTGAAGACCTGCGTTGGGACTACCAAGAGACCCAGTACTTC. Translation: CASSEDLRWDYQETQYF.

This clone came up once. The rearrangement uses TRBV4-1 and TRBJ1-4; 7 positions agree with TRBD1. CDR1 and CDR2 from the germline V gene are MGHRA and YSYEKL. The CDR3 length is 18 residues. V gave up 4 bases and J gave up 7 bases; unmatched junction bases: 18. This CDR3 is CASSPHGALTGLGEKLFF. CDR3 DNA sequence: TGCGCCAGCAGCCCCCATGGGGCCTTGACAGGGCTAGGTGAAAAACTGTTTTTT.

At least ten counts were recorded for this clone. J is TRBJ2-4 and V is TRBV28; 8 bases line up with TRBD1. CDR3 length equals 11 residues. Trimming at V came to 6 bases and at J to 16 bases, leaving 8 bases not matched to a gene. Per the germline V gene, CDR1 is MDHEN and CDR2 is SYDVKM. This CDR3 is CASRQDRALYF. In DNA, the CDR3 is TGTGCCAGCAGGCAGGACAGGGCCTTATACTTC.

The gene calls are TRBV2 and TRBJ2-3; 7 bases align to TRBD2. The CDR3 spans 15 residues. J lost 2 bases, V lost 6 bases, and 8 bases had no gene match. Looked up from germline, CDR1 is SNHLY and CDR2 is FYNNEI. CDR3 protein: CASSAGTTHTDTQYF. CDR3 sequence (DNA): TGTGCCAGCAGCGCCGGGACTACTCACACAGATACGCAGTATTTT.